These 18 T cell receptor beta chains were sequenced from one sample in a study of T cell repertoires in cytomegalovirus infection (dated by TCRdb to the late 2010s). The instrument was an Illumina HiSeq 1500. The public reads were quality trimmed at Q25 with fastp and then assembled into clones with MiXCR by TCRdb, keeping productive beta chains. Records with the same CDR3 protein are collapsed into one entry carrying the most frequent genes and DNA. This sample comprises some 200,000 distinct CDR3 sequences, around two fifths of them detected only once. The top ten constitute about 60% of the sample. No cognate antigen is known for these TCRs. Per the publication, the treatment or condition label means: in vitro stimulation with specific CMV peptide epitopes to enrich CMV-specific T cells. Here the sequenced sample was CD8+ T cells from cultured PBMCs, taken from culture after CMV antigen stimulation. These receptors all stem from a human donor in good health (CMV status not recorded). Some clones in this sample may be carry-over from other donors' samples.

This clonotype has only a few counts. This sequence joins TRBV7-2 and TRBJ2-7; 8 bases line up with TRBD2. CDR1 is SGHTA and CDR2 is FQGNSA in the germline V gene. V lost 5 bases, J lost 2 bases, and 5 bases stayed unmatched. This CDR3 spans 14 amino acids. The chain's CDR3 is CASSTGLDTYEQYF. In nucleotides, the CDR3 is TGTGCCAGCAGCACGGGACTAGATACCTACGAGCAGTACTTC. The whole variable domain, filled in from reference TRBV7-2 and TRBJ2-7, reads GAGVSQSPSNKVTEKGKDVELRCDPISGHTALYWYRQSLGQGLEFLIYFQGNSAPDKSGLPSDRFSAERTGGSVSTLTIQRTQQEDSAVYLCASSTGLDTYEQYFGPGTRLTVT.

This clonotype was observed a handful of times. The chain carries TRBV7-2 and TRBJ2-1; 11 nucleotides align to TRBD2. Germline lookup yields CDR1 SGHTA and CDR2 FQGNSA. The CDR3 spans 14 residues. The V gene end was trimmed by 8 bases and the J gene end by 8 bases; junction bases not matched to a gene: 8. The CDR3 here is CASRPGTSGDEQFF. The CDR3 DNA reads as TGTGCCAGCCGCCCCGGGACTAGCGGCGATGAGCAGTTCTTC.

This clonotype was detected a few times. V is TRBV15 and J is TRBJ2-3; D gene unclear. Germline-derived CDR1 and CDR2 are LNHNV and YYDKDF (reference sequence). CDR3 length: 13 residues. Trimming took 3 bases from V and 0 from J, leaving 4 bases between them. The CDR3 loop reads CATSSVSTDTQYF. The CDR3 bases are TGTGCCACCAGCAGTGTTAGCACAGATACGCAGTATTTT.

V usage is TRBV2 and J usage is TRBJ1-2; TRBD1 agrees at 7 bases. Germline values: CDR1 SNHLY, CDR2 FYNNEI. Germline trimming cut 3 bases from V and 5 bases from J; bases unmatched to any gene: 3. This CDR3 comprises 13 residues. CDR3 residues: CASSDGTVYGYTF. CDR3 DNA sequence: TGTGCCAGCAGTGACGGGACAGTATATGGCTACACCTTC.

This clonotype came up a few times. J is TRBJ2-1 and V is TRBV7-9, with unresolved D. The CDR3 is made up of 11 amino acids. Per the germline V gene, CDR1 is SEHNR and CDR2 is FQNEAQ (reference sequence). Trimming took 3 bases from V and 12 from J, leaving 9 bases between them. Here the CDR3 reads CASSFGLRQFF. CDR3 in DNA: TGTGCCAGCAGCTTCGGTCTACGGCAGTTCTTC.

The gene calls are TRBV4-1 and TRBJ2-1; D uncertain. Germline assignment: CDR1 MGHRA and CDR2 YSYEKL. V shed 1 base and J shed 0 bases, with 13 bases lying between them. The CDR3 contains 17 residues. CDR3 DNA: TGCGCCAGCAGCCAAGCTATGACAAGGAGCTCCTACAATGAGCAGTTCTTC. It yields the protein CASSQAMTRSSYNEQFF.

The genes are TRBV28 and TRBJ1-1; D is uncertain. V shed 2 bases and J shed 2 bases, with 9 bases lying between them. Germline V lookup: CDR1 MDHEN, CDR2 SYDVKM. CDR3 length: 14 amino acids. In nucleotides, the CDR3 is TGTGCCAGCAGTTTAAGGGCGGTTAACACTGAAGCTTTCTTT. Its protein product is CASSLRAVNTEAFF.

V gene TRBV27 combines with J gene TRBJ1-5, with D hard to call. V was trimmed by 4 bases and J by 7 bases, leaving 11 bases between them. From germline, CDR1 is MNHEY and CDR2 SMNVEV (reference sequence). CDR3 length: 13 amino acids. The CDR3 reads CASSSTISQPQHF. CDR3 nucleotides: TGTGCCAGCAGTTCAACCATCTCCCAGCCCCAGCATTTT.

This chain connects TRBV20-1 to TRBJ2-1; D is possibly TRBD1 (6 bases). CDR1 and CDR2 (germline): DFQATT, SNEGSKA (reference sequence). CDR3 length equals 12 residues. V lost 6 bases and J 6 bases, leaving 12 bases between the germline ends. CDR3 DNA: TGCAGTGCAGAACTAGGGGGCAATGAGCAGTTCTTC. Amino acid sequence: CSAELGGNEQFF.

The chain links TRBV6-1 to TRBJ2-1; 12 bases align to TRBD2. This CDR3 region has 14 residues. Germline V lookup: CDR1 MNHNS, CDR2 SASEGT. V lost 9 bases and J lost 9; bases outside the gene matches: 9. The chain's CDR3 is CASSLAGGPSEQFF. The CDR3 region has the DNA TGTGCCAGTTCCCTAGCGGGAGGGCCTAGTGAGCAGTTCTTC.

This clonotype was counted only a few times. The rearrangement uses TRBV7-8 and TRBJ2-2; D is unclear. The germline CDR1 and CDR2 sequences are SGHVS and FQNEAQ. The CDR3 is 15 residues long. Trimming took off 2 bases at V and 4 bases at J, with 11 bases between the two ends. The CDR3 sequence: CASSLHPSSTGELFF. DNA for the CDR3: TGTGCCAGCAGCTTACATCCCTCGTCCACCGGGGAGCTGTTTTTT.

This clonotype was counted at least ten times. The genes are TRBV7-8 and TRBJ2-7, with 12 positions matching TRBD2. From germline, CDR1 is SGHVS and CDR2 FQNEAQ. This CDR3 comprises 15 residues. With 8 bases clipped from V and 0 bases from J, the junction kept 5 bases outside the gene matches. CDR3 protein: CASFRLAGASYEQYF. The CDR3, as DNA: TGTGCCAGCTTCAGACTAGCGGGGGCCTCCTACGAGCAGTACTTC.

This sequence joins TRBV7-3 and TRBJ2-5, with D perhaps given as TRBD1 or TRBD2 (5 bases each). Germline V gene data show CDR1 as SGHTA and CDR2 as FQGTGA. The CDR3 has 15 amino acids. Trimming took off 5 bases at V and 5 bases at J, with 18 bases between the two ends. The CDR3 loop is CASSPGTTDTETQYF. The CDR3 DNA follows: TGTGCCAGCAGCCCCGGGACCACAGATACGGAGACCCAGTACTTC.

This clonotype has just a few counts. The J gene is TRBJ2-4, the V gene TRBV28, with a weak D call TRBD1 (5 bases). Trimming took 2 bases from V and 6 from J, leaving 20 bases between them. Germline lookup yields CDR1 MDHEN and CDR2 SYDVKM. The CDR3 sequence is 17 residues long. The CDR3 reads CASSLRQLAGSRNIQYF. The CDR3 nucleotides are TGTGCCAGCAGTTTACGACAGTTGGCAGGGTCGAGAAACATTCAGTACTTC.

V is TRBV12-3 or TRBV12-4 and J is TRBJ2-1, with D possibly matching TRBD1 (5 bases). This CDR3 is 13 amino acids long. Trimming shortened V by 8 bases and J by 2 bases, and 10 bases separated the two germline ends. The CDR3 DNA reads TGTGCCAGCCTCGACAGACCCTACAATGAGCAGTTCTTC. Translating gives CASLDRPYNEQFF.

This clonotype was observed a few times. The rearrangement links TRBV12-5 to TRBJ2-7, with D perhaps assigned TRBD1 or TRBD2 (6 bases each). V was shortened by 6 bases and J by 5 bases, with 17 bases between the two germline ends. The germline V gene encodes CDR1 LGHNT and CDR2 FRNRAP. This CDR3 has 14 residues. The CDR3 region has the DNA TGTGCTAGTGGCAGGGGAGGATCTTCGGACGAGCAGTACTTC. Amino acids: CASGRGGSSDEQYF.

This clonotype was observed a few times. The chain has TRBV3-1 and TRBJ1-1; TRBD1 might be the D (5 bases). The germline V gene has CDR1 LGHDT and CDR2 YNNKEL (reference sequence). The ends were cut back, 4 bases at V and 7 bases at J, with 13 bases in the middle. This CDR3 has 13 residues. CDR3 sequence (DNA): TGTGCCAGCAGCCCCCGGGACCGGGGTGAAGCTTTCTTT. Encoded protein: CASSPRDRGEAFF.

V usage is TRBV7-6 and J usage is TRBJ1-1; 9 bases are shared with TRBD1. V lost 5 bases to trimming and J lost 4 bases; unmatched junction nucleotides: 8. There are 15 residues in the CDR3. Germline values: CDR1 SGHVS, CDR2 FNYEAQ. CDR3 bases: TGTGCCAGCAGCGTGGGACAGGGACGGGGCACTGAAGCTTTCTTT. This translates into CASSVGQGRGTEAFF.